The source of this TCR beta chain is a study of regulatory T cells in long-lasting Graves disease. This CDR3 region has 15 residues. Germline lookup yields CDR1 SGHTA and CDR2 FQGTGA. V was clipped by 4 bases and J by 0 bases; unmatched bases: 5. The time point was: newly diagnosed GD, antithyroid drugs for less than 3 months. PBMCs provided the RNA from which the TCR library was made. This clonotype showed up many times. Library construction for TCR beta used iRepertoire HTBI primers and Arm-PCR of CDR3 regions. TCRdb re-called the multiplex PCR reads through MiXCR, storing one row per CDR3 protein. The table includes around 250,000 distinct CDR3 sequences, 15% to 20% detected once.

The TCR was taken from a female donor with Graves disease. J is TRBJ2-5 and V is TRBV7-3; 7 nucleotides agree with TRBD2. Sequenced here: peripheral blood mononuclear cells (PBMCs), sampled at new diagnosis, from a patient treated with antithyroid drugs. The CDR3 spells CASSSSGGYQETQYF. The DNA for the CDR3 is TGTGCCAGCAGCTCTAGCGGAGGGTACCAAGAGACCCAGTACTTC.